These T cell receptor beta chains were read from a single sample in a study of blood T cell repertoires in COVID-19. Measured with immunoSEQ multiplex PCR; TCRdb has only the in-frame clones, and not every one. The sample lists 350,000 to 500,000 clones; approximately 90% were seen once. Input material: PBMCs or T cells enriched from blood (not recorded which). These receptors were taken from a woman between 18 and 29 years old who had been exposed to COVID-19. Both conserved end residues are part of each CDR3. D genes are given only for firm matches. Part of the rows lack a size; the others show once, few, many or a class for expanded clones.

NA	TRBJ2-3	TRBV18	NA	CASSPRQGDTQYF	TGTGCCAGCTCACCACGGCAGGGAGATACGCAGTATTTT
TRBD1	TRBJ2-7	TRBV15	NA	CATSVDRGSYEQYF	TGTGCCACCAGCGTAGACAGGGGGTCCTACGAGCAGTACTTC
NA	TRBJ1-2	TRBV28	NA	CATKRDNNYGYTF	TGTGCCACCAAACGGGATAATAACTATGGCTACACCTTC
NA	TRBJ1-4	TRBV2	NA	CASTERPPTRELFF	TGTGCCAGCACAGAAAGGCCTCCAACCAGGGAACTGTTTTTT
TRBD2	TRBJ2-5	TRBV6-2/TRBV6-3	NA	CASSYLPSGVQETQYF	TGTGCCAGCAGTTATCTGCCTAGCGGGGTCCAAGAGACCCAGTACTTC
TRBD1	TRBJ2-7	TRBV4-3	NA	CASSLKTGWFEQYF	TGCGCCAGCAGCCTAAAGACAGGGTGGTTCGAGCAGTACTTC
NA	TRBJ2-5	TRBV21-1	NA	CASSKKGLRGAETQYF	TGTGCCAGCAGCAAAAAGGGGTTGCGGGGCGCGGAGACCCAGTACTTC
NA	TRBJ1-2	TRBV10-1	once	CASSESSVAGDGYTF	TGCGCCAGCAGTGAATCATCGGTAGCGGGGGATGGCTACACCTTC
NA	TRBJ2-2	TRBV6-4	once	CASSVSQGRTGELFF	TGTGCCAGCAGTGTCTCACAGGGTAGGACCGGGGAGCTGTTTTTT
NA	TRBJ1-4	TRBV30	NA	CAWSPQWEKLFF	TGTGCCTGGAGCCCCCAGTGGGAAAAACTGTTTTTT
NA	TRBJ1-3	TRBV29-1	NA	CSVYSGNTIYF	TGCAGCGTTTACAGCGGAAACACCATATATTTT